The rows below give T cell receptor beta chains drawn from one sample of a study of CD8 T cells in ankylosing spondylitis. Each CDR3 protein gets one entry after TCRdb re-called the 5' RACE reads with MiXCR. The repertoire holds about 240,000 distinct CDR3 sequences, with approximately 10% as singletons. Sequencing input: blood, either unsorted or a sorted T cell fraction (not recorded which). Every receptor here comes from a male donor with ankylosing spondylitis or in good health (not recorded which). Both conserved end residues are part of each CDR3. Each record gives: CDR3 protein, CDR3 DNA, D gene, clone size, J gene, V gene. A D gene is named only where the DNA matches it firmly. Rows give clone size only sometimes, using once, few, many, or a class for an expanded clone.

CDR3: CASSLGVDSNQPQHF; DNA: TGCGCCAGCAGCTTGGGGGTTGATAGCAATCAGCCCCAGCATTTT; D: .; size: many; J: TRBJ1-5; V: TRBV5-1
CDR3: CASSGGGRNEQFF; DNA: TGTGCCAGCAGCGGGGGGGGGAGAAATGAGCAGTTCTTC; D: TRBD2; size: few; J: TRBJ2-1; V: TRBV5-5
CDR3: CASRHSGEDYEQYF; DNA: TGTGCCAGCAGACATAGCGGGGAGGACTACGAGCAGTACTTC; D: TRBD2; size: many; J: TRBJ2-7; V: TRBV3-1
CDR3: CAWRGLAGSEQYF; DNA: TGTGCCTGGAGGGGACTAGCGGGCTCCGAGCAGTACTTC; D: TRBD2; size: many; J: TRBJ2-7; V: TRBV30
CDR3: CASTRQTEAFF; DNA: TGTGCCAGCACTAGGCAAACTGAAGCTTTCTTT; D: .; size: many; J: TRBJ1-1; V: TRBV6-1
CDR3: CASSLALQGGRHTEAFF; DNA: TGCGCCAGCAGCTTGGCTCTGCAGGGAGGGAGGCACACTGAAGCTTTCTTT; D: .; size: many; J: TRBJ1-1; V: TRBV5-1
CDR3: CSARTTVSTDTQYF; DNA: TGCAGTGCTAGGACGACAGTTAGCACAGATACGCAGTATTTT; D: .; size: many; J: TRBJ2-3; V: TRBV20-1
CDR3: CASSEPPAGAFF; DNA: TGTGCCAGCAGTGAGCCACCCGCGGGAGCTTTCTTC; D: TRBD2; size: many; J: TRBJ2-1; V: TRBV2
CDR3: CSVEDGSAFYTF; DNA: TGCAGCGTTGAAGATGGGTCGGCGTTCTACACCTTC; D: .; size: few; J: TRBJ1-2; V: TRBV29-1
CDR3: CSAVPTDTQYF; DNA: TGCAGTGCGGTGCCTACAGATACGCAGTATTTT; D: .; size: .; J: TRBJ2-3; V: TRBV20-1
CDR3: CVSSLARGTEAFF; DNA: TGTGTCAGCAGTTTAGCGAGAGGGACTGAAGCTTTCTTT; D: .; size: few; J: TRBJ1-1; V: TRBV12-3/TRBV12-4
CDR3: CASRTRGLGNEKLFF; DNA: TGTGCCAGCAGAACTCGGGGGTTAGGTAATGAAAAACTGTTTTTT; D: .; size: many; J: TRBJ1-4; V: TRBV12-3/TRBV12-4
CDR3: CATSRSYQETQYF; DNA: TGTGCCACCAGCAGGTCATACCAAGAGACCCAGTACTTC; D: .; size: many; J: TRBJ2-5; V: TRBV15
CDR3: CSASKGAVNTEAFF; DNA: TGCAGTGCTAGTAAGGGGGCGGTGAACACTGAAGCTTTCTTT; D: TRBD1; size: once; J: TRBJ1-1; V: TRBV20-1
CDR3: CATSRDKAGGPSYNEQFF; DNA: TGTGCCACCAGCAGAGATAAGGCGGGAGGGCCCTCCTACAATGAGCAGTTCTTC; D: TRBD2; size: few; J: TRBJ2-1; V: TRBV15
CDR3: CASSSLQGVVGYEQYF; DNA: TGCGCCAGCAGCTCCCTCCAAGGTGTGGTGGGGTACGAGCAGTACTTC; D: .; size: many; J: TRBJ2-7; V: TRBV5-1
CDR3: CSARERTSGGHEQFF; DNA: TGCAGTGCTAGAGAACGGACTAGCGGGGGCCATGAGCAGTTCTTC; D: TRBD2; size: many; J: TRBJ2-1; V: TRBV20-1
CDR3: CASTPWNSGNTIYF; DNA: TGTGCCAGCACCCCCTGGAACTCTGGAAACACCATATATTTT; D: .; size: many; J: TRBJ1-3; V: TRBV12-3/TRBV12-4
CDR3: CASSLSAQTGKTQYF; DNA: TGCGCCAGCAGCTTGTCGGCGCAAACCGGGAAGACCCAGTACTTC; D: .; size: few; J: TRBJ2-5; V: TRBV5-1
CDR3: CASSQSGTPPEKLFF; DNA: TGTGCCAGCAGTCAATCCGGGACACCGCCGGAAAAACTGTTTTTT; D: .; size: many; J: TRBJ1-4; V: TRBV11-1
CDR3: CASTLYSTDTQYF; DNA: TGTGCCAGCACTCTCTACTCCACAGATACGCAGTATTTT; D: .; size: many; J: TRBJ2-3; V: TRBV12-3/TRBV12-4
CDR3: CSALAARGNTEAFF; DNA: TGCAGTGCTCTAGCAGCCAGGGGGAACACTGAAGCTTTCTTT; D: .; size: many; J: TRBJ1-1; V: TRBV20-1
CDR3: CASREGRVAGLFYNEQFF; DNA: TGTGCCAGCAGAGAAGGTCGTGTAGCGGGCCTTTTCTACAATGAGCAGTTCTTC; D: TRBD2; size: .; J: TRBJ2-1; V: TRBV2